The clone carrying this T cell receptor (beta chain) was seen only a few times. Its target is unknown. Germline-derived CDR1 and CDR2 are SNHLY and FYNNEI. The trim removed 2 bases at V and 4 bases at J, leaving 1 base unmatched. CDR3 length: 13 amino acids. These data belong to a study of vaccination and CD4 T cells after COVID-19. Cultured CD4+ T-cell DNA underwent Oncomine TCR Beta short-read sequencing. Genomic DNA was isolated from cultured CD4+ T cells. TCRdb reanalysed the PCR reads using MiXCR and keeps one entry per CDR3 protein. The sample consists of some 19,000 distinct CDR3 sequences, approximately 59% of them appearing once. Treatment defined: roughly ten-day PBMC culture with coronavirus spike peptide pools or control peptides (ViraFEST assay).

The rearrangement uses TRBV2 and TRBJ1-2; TRBD1 matches 7 bases. The specimen was CD4+ T cells from blood, cultured in vitro, collected before SARS-CoV-2 vaccination. The sequence came from a human donor who received a COVID-19 vaccine. The CDR3 DNA sequence: TGTGCCAGCAGTGAACAGGGGGTCTATGGCTACACCTTC. Residues: CASSEQGVYGYTF.